This T cell receptor beta chain is drawn from a study of blood T cells in healthy people across ages. As for the study in general: Template switching picked up about one barcoded beta molecule for each two T cells. Findings and caveats of the study: Age brought a roughly linear fall in TCR beta diversity measured per million T cells. Bulk PBMC profiling left naive and antigen-experienced comparisons inconclusive.

Healthy Caucasians from Russia aged about 6 to 95 served as donors. The use of a sample-barcoded 5' primer and a J-beta primer mix characterized a second PCR of about 7 to 12 cycles. Each CDR3 protein is one row after TCRdb ran MiXCR on the 5' RACE reads. The sample contains approximately 700,000 distinct CDR3 sequences, about a third of which appear only once. This clonotype was seen repeatedly, ten times or more. Its antigen is undetermined. This CDR3 has 16 residues. Unmatched junction bases numbered 9, after V lost 6 bases and J lost 1 base. Germline V lookup: CDR1 SGHAT, CDR2 FQNNGV. The chain couples TRBV11-2 to TRBJ2-3; 8 positions agree with TRBD2. This receptor was identified in a woman of 80 years or more in good health. Sequencing input: blood. The CDR3 here is CASRGPRRGGTDTQYF. The CDR3 nucleotides read TGTGCCAGCAGGGGGCCCCGGCGGGGGGGCACAGATACGCAGTATTTT.